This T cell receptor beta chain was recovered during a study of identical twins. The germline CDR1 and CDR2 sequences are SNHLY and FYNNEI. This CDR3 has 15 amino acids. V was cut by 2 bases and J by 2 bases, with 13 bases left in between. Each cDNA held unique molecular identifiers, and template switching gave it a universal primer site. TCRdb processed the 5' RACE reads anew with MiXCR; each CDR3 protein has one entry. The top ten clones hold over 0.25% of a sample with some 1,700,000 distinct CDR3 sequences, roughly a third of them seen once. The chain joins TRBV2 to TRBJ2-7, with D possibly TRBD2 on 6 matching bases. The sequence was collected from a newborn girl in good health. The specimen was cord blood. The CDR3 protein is CASSEMPGVAYEQYF. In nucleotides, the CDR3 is TGTGCCAGCAGTGAAATGCCGGGGGTCGCCTACGAGCAGTACTTC.